Here is one T cell receptor beta chain with its context. The DNA input per sorted-subset replicate PCR was roughly 0.2 ug, corresponding to roughly 30,000 T cell genomes. Repertoires were generated with immunoSEQ multiplex PCR, while TCRdb's copy carries only in-frame clones and drops some. The table lists some 1,600,000 clones, approximately 98% of them singletons. This specimen belongs to a study of shared clonotypes between healthy human individuals. Study summary: The composition of the donors was two women and a few men aged 18 to 49.

Adult donors, all healthy and HIV-negative, had no recent acute infections or vaccinations. The CDR3 covers 14 residues. V was pared by 3 bases and J by 0 bases, with 9 bases between. Germline lookup yields CDR1 SNHLY and CDR2 FYNNEI. The sample comprised naive CD4+ T cells sorted from blood. Subset of the sample: CD45RA+ positively selected. The receptor was derived from a man aged 25-45 years in good health. The chain recombines TRBV2 with TRBJ2-7; unclear D gene. The CDR3 protein is CASSERQSSYEQYF. In DNA, the CDR3 is TGTGCCAGCAGTGAGCGGCAGAGCTCCTACGAGCAGTACTTC.